The entry below gives a single T cell receptor beta chain sequence along with its context. The sample is drawn from a study of blood T cell repertoires in COVID-19. Looking at the study overall: COVID-19 samples from acute and convalescent phases originated in the United States, Italy and Spain. Sources were T cells, B-cell-depleted T cells, or PBMCs; the material itself was cDNA or gDNA.

Source study methods: By means of reference gene primer amplification, nucleated cell counts were estimated. The protocol was immunoSEQ multiplex PCR, while the TCRdb copy is restricted to in-frame clones and leaves out a portion. That table furnishes V, J and clone size, whereas the DNA furnished D and trimming. Among 150,000 to 200,000 clones listed, 81% were seen once. CDR1 KGHDR and CDR2 SFDVKD come from the germline V gene. The CDR3 has 15 amino acids. V gave up 6 bases and J gave up 1 base, with 12 bases separating them. The receptor was derived from a human donor in a cohort sampled during active COVID-19. Sample: peripheral blood. The V call is TRBV24-1, the J call TRBJ2-4; D uncertain. The CDR3 region has the DNA TGTGCCACCAGTCATCCAGTGAGGGCCAAAAACATTCAGTACTTC. Protein: CATSHPVRAKNIQYF.